This entry features one TCR beta chain sequence. Its antigen remains unidentified. This sample is part of a study of memory CD4+ T cells and cytomegalovirus serostatus. Overall study results and limits: Each of roughly 65 CMV-associated TCRbeta sequences occurred in one to five individuals. Suggested: most of the CMV-linked TCR signature lies in CD4+ memory cells.

The CDR3 spans 14 residues. The method was immunoSEQ multiplex PCR; TCRdb's version includes in-frame clones alone and lacks a portion of them. This sample carries approximately 49,000 clones, more than 60% of them seen once, and the ten largest clones take around 0.61%. The sort gate was single viable CD3+CD4+CD8-CD45RO+ cells for memory CD4+ T cells. The clonotype comes from an adult in good health and CMV-seronegative. Sequencing used memory CD4+ T cells from blood. This chain links TRBV21-1 with TRBJ1-6. TRBV21-1 is a pseudogene segment. CDR3 sequence: CASQNGSHNSPLHF. The DNA for the CDR3 is TGTGCCAGCCAGAATGGTAGTCATAATTCACCCCTCCACTTT.